The 23 T cell receptor beta chains presented below share a single source sample, sequenced in a study of CD8 T cells in Susac syndrome. Random hexamers were used to reverse transcribe the RNA input (about 0.45 to 1 ug). TCRdb recomputed calls from the immunoSEQ multiplex PCR reads with MiXCR, one row per CDR3 protein. The data hold some 400,000 distinct CDR3 sequences, with more than 80% observed a single time. The sequenced sample was CD8+ T cells from PBMCs. The origin of the receptors is a human donor with multiple sclerosis.

V and J are TRBV28 and TRBJ2-1, with D tentatively TRBD1 (6 bases). This CDR3 is built from 16 residues. The ends were cut back, 2 bases at V and 3 bases at J, with 14 bases in the middle. CDR1 is MDHEN, CDR2 SYDVKM, per germline. The CDR3 DNA follows: TGTGCCAGCAGTTTACCGAGCGCAGGGGTCTACAATGAGCAGTTCTTC. It is translated as CASSLPSAGVYNEQFF.

V gene TRBV2 combines with J gene TRBJ1-2; 7 bases are a match to TRBD1. Germline V CDR1 and CDR2: SNHLY, FYNNEI. The CDR3 contains 14 residues. J lost 6 bases, V lost 6 bases, and 10 bases had no gene match. In DNA form, the CDR3 reads TGTGCCAGCAGCCTTAACGGGGACAGAGATGGCTACACCTTC. Amino acids: CASSLNGDRDGYTF.

The chain has TRBV19 and TRBJ2-7; D gene ambiguous. The CDR3 runs to 13 residues. The V gene's germline CDR1 is LNHDA and CDR2 SQIVND (reference sequence). Trimming cost V 5 bases and J 4 bases, with 12 bases left between them. The CDR3 region is CASSSGFRYEQYF. CDR3 DNA: TGTGCCAGTAGTTCGGGTTTCCGTTACGAGCAGTACTTC.

The chain links TRBV12-3 or TRBV12-4 to TRBJ2-5; unclear D gene. Trimming shortened V by 6 bases and J by 5 bases, and 13 bases separated the two germline ends. The CDR3 has 13 amino acids. The CDR3 sequence: CASRLIGQETQYF. CDR3 nucleotide sequence: TGTGCCAGCAGGCTAATCGGCCAGGAGACCCAGTACTTC.

In nucleotides, the CDR3 is TGTGCCACCAGCAGCCGGGACTCGTCCTACGAGCAGTACTTC. Its protein product is CATSSRDSSYEQYF. This chain uses TRBV15 with TRBJ2-7; D might be TRBD2 (6 bases). This CDR3 is built from 14 residues. Trimming took off 3 bases at V and 1 base at J, with 10 bases between the two ends. CDR1 is LNHNV and CDR2 is YYDKDF in the germline V gene (reference sequence).

The chain couples TRBV19 to TRBJ1-1; D may be TRBD1 (6 bases). From germline, CDR1 is LNHDA and CDR2 SQIVND (reference sequence). Deletions cut 2 bases from V and 1 base from J, with 8 bases between. This CDR3 has 14 amino acids. CDR3: CASSIRTANTEAFF. The CDR3 DNA sequence: TGTGCCAGTAGTATACGGACAGCGAACACTGAAGCTTTCTTT. The entire variable domain, with the rest obtained from reference TRBV19 and TRBJ1-1, is as follows: DGGITQSPKYLFRKEGQNVTLSCEQNLNHDAMYWYRQDPGQGLRLIYYSQIVNDFQKGDIAEGYSVSREKKESFPLTVTSAQKNPTAFYLCASSIRTANTEAFFGQGTRLTVV.

This chain connects TRBV11-2 to TRBJ1-1; unclear D gene. The germline gives CDR1 SGHAT, CDR2 FQNNGV. Trimming left V 0 bases short and J 4 bases short, with 9 bases between. This CDR3 is built from 14 residues. The CDR3 region is CASSLEGSGTEAFF. DNA for the CDR3: TGTGCCAGCAGCTTAGAAGGGAGCGGCACTGAAGCTTTCTTT.

This clonotype appeared once. J is TRBJ1-5 and V is TRBV7-2, with 8 bases identical to TRBD1. This CDR3 is built from 15 residues. The junction had 8 bases not matched to a gene; V was cut back by 3 bases and J by 7 bases. The V gene's germline CDR1 is SGHTA and CDR2 FQGNSA. The CDR3 sequence: CASSFEGQDGQPQHF. CDR3 nucleotides: TGTGCCAGCAGCTTTGAGGGACAGGACGGCCAGCCCCAGCATTTT.

V is TRBV5-1 and J is TRBJ1-2; D remains unclear. This CDR3 region has 14 residues. V was shortened by 4 bases and J by 5 bases, with 15 bases between the two germline ends. Germline CDR1 reads SGHRS; CDR2 reads YFSETQ. The CDR3 loop reads CASSPVGGEYGYTF. CDR3 nucleotide sequence: TGCGCCAGCAGCCCTGTGGGAGGAGAGTATGGCTACACCTTC.

This chain connects TRBV6-1 to TRBJ1-1; D is unresolved. The CDR3 is 15 residues long. Germline assignment: CDR1 MNHNS and CDR2 SASEGT. V was clipped by 8 bases and J by 1 base, with 17 bases between them. The chain's CDR3 is CASPRLPIGNTEAFF. CDR3 nucleotide sequence: TGTGCCAGCCCTCGGCTCCCCATAGGGAACACTGAAGCTTTCTTT.

The gene calls are TRBV5-5 and TRBJ2-5; the D is unclear. The germline V and J ends were trimmed by 0 bases and 2 bases, with 11 bases remaining between them. The CDR3 covers 15 residues. The germline CDR1 and CDR2 sequences are SGHKS and YYEKEE (reference sequence). The CDR3 nucleotides read TGTGCCAGCAGCTTGGTGCAGGTTAGACAAGAGACCCAGTACTTC. This sequence encodes CASSLVQVRQETQYF.

This clonotype was recorded only once. V usage is TRBV15 and J usage is TRBJ1-1; D not resolved. This CDR3 has 14 amino acids. Germline-derived CDR1 and CDR2 are LNHNV and YYDKDF (reference sequence). The V gene lost 1 base and the J gene lost 2 bases, with 8 bases spanning the gap. The CDR3 region has the DNA TGTGCCACCAGCAGAGTCACAGTAAACACTGAAGCTTTCTTT. Protein: CATSRVTVNTEAFF.

This chain uses TRBV6-5 with TRBJ2-3; 13 bases line up with TRBD2. Germline V gene sequence: CDR1 MNHEY, CDR2 SVGAGI. V trimming: 4 bases; J trimming: 4 bases; junction bases outside the gene matches: 8. This CDR3 comprises 17 residues. CDR3 region: CASSSGTSGNRADTQYF. The CDR3, as DNA: TGTGCCAGCAGTTCCGGGACTAGCGGGAACCGAGCAGATACGCAGTATTTT.

This clonotype was detected only a few times. This chain connects TRBV12-3 or TRBV12-4 to TRBJ1-2; TRBD1 is a possible D gene (6 bases). This CDR3 is built from 13 residues. V shed 6 bases and J shed 5 bases, with 13 bases lying between them. The CDR3 loop reads CASRPDRNYGYTF. The DNA of the CDR3 is TGTGCCAGCAGGCCAGACAGGAATTATGGCTACACCTTC.

V usage is TRBV2 and J usage is TRBJ1-6; the D is unclear. The V end lost 1 base, the J end lost 3 bases, and 13 bases lay between the germline ends. The CDR3 totals 17 residues. Germline-derived CDR1 and CDR2 are SNHLY and FYNNEI. The CDR3 DNA sequence: TGTGCCAGCAGTGAAGGTATTGAGAGAGACTATAATTCACCCCTCCACTTT. Its protein is CASSEGIERDYNSPLHF. Filled out from reference TRBV2 and TRBJ1-6, the complete variable domain reads EPEVTQTPSHQVTQMGQEVILRCVPISNHLYFYWYRQILGQKVEFLVSFYNNEISEKSEIFDDQFSVERPDGSNFTLKIRSTKLEDSAMYFCASSEGIERDYNSPLHFGNGTRLTVT.

The chain links TRBV4-1 to TRBJ2-2; D is uncertain. V lost 2 bases to trimming and J lost 6 bases, with 10 bases between them. Per the germline V gene, CDR1 is MGHRA and CDR2 is YSYEKL. The CDR3 loop spans 14 amino acids. CDR3 sequence: CASSQSVGAGELFF. The DNA for the CDR3 is TGCGCCAGCAGCCAATCCGTTGGGGCCGGGGAGCTGTTTTTT.

Comment on this clonotype: One end of the junction varies from germline; a read error may be responsible. The chain couples TRBV7-7 to TRBJ2-5; D gene uncertain. This CDR3 region has 13 residues. Germline V gives CDR1 SSHAT, CDR2 FNYEAQ (reference sequence). The CDR3 DNA reads as TGTGCTAGCAGCTTACAAATCGGAGAGACCCAGTACTTC. This encodes CASSLQIGETQYF.

The chain links TRBV4-1 to TRBJ2-2; D ambiguous. Deletions cut 2 bases from V and 5 bases from J, with 6 bases between. The length of the CDR3 is 13 residues. The germline V gene has CDR1 MGHRA and CDR2 YSYEKL. Written as DNA, the CDR3 is TGCGCCAGCAGCCAATACGTTACCGGGGAGCTGTTTTTT. Translated: CASSQYVTGELFF.

This chain joins TRBV27 and TRBJ2-3; D gene ambiguous. Germline CDR1 and CDR2: MNHEY and SMNVEV (reference sequence). The ends were cut back, 4 bases at V and 4 bases at J, with 6 bases in the middle. The CDR3 runs to 12 residues. This CDR3 is CASSSNPDTQYF. CDR3 DNA sequence: TGTGCCAGCAGTTCTAATCCAGATACGCAGTATTTT.

The rearrangement links TRBV28 to TRBJ1-1; 9 bases are a match to TRBD1. This CDR3 has 16 amino acids. The V gene end was trimmed by 5 bases and the J gene end by 1 base; junction bases not matched to a gene: 8. Looked up from germline, CDR1 is MDHEN and CDR2 is SYDVKM. The CDR3 protein is CASSPRPGQGNTEAFF. In DNA form, the CDR3 reads TGTGCCAGCAGTCCCCGGCCGGGACAGGGGAACACTGAAGCTTTCTTT.

This rearrangement joins TRBV7-9 to TRBJ2-7, with D possibly being TRBD1 (6 bases). Trimming stripped 5 bases from V and 6 bases from J, with 23 bases between. Per germline, CDR1 SEHNR and CDR2 FQNEAQ (reference sequence). The CDR3 length is 16 residues. CDR3 sequence (DNA): TGTGCCAGCAGCCCAGGGGCACCGCTTCCCCTCGGCGAGCAGTACTTC. Amino acids: CASSPGAPLPLGEQYF.

Only one count was recorded for this clonotype. The rearrangement uses TRBV10-3 and TRBJ1-1; D is undetermined. The V and J ends lost 4 bases and 1 base respectively, with 13 bases between them. This CDR3 has 15 residues. CDR1 and CDR2 (germline): ENHRY, SYGVKD. The CDR3 DNA reads TGTGCCATCAGTGCGGTTGCGGGCTGGAACACTGAAGCTTTCTTT. This sequence encodes CAISAVAGWNTEAFF.

This chain joins TRBV28 and TRBJ1-1, with unresolved D. CDR3 length: 14 amino acids. V lost 1 base and J 7 bases, leaving 13 bases between the germline ends. CDR1 and CDR2 from the germline V gene are MDHEN and SYDVKM. The CDR3 DNA follows: TGTGCCAGCAGTTTATCCGGGGAAACCAATGAAGCTTTCTTT. It translates to CASSLSGETNEAFF.